This T cell receptor (beta chain) emerged from a study of T-cell memory formation after mild COVID-19. Study details: TCR clusters mostly belonged to single donors.

This clonotype was observed at least ten times. Its antigen is unknown. MiXCR, run by TCRdb on the 5' RACE reads, gives a single entry per CDR3 protein. The repertoire includes 120,000 to 150,000 distinct CDR3 sequences, approximately 5.7% of them detected once, and 2% to 2.5% sits in the top ten. Germline lookup yields CDR1 SGHRS and CDR2 YFSETQ. V was clipped by 0 bases and J by 4 bases; unmatched bases: 6. The CDR3 extends over 15 amino acids. Study findings and constraints: Clones which contracted sat mainly in CM and EM if CD4+, and in EMRA if CD8+. CD4/CD8 balance characterized clones contracting day 15 to 85, and CD4+ skew characterized later expanders.

The sequence came from an adult woman who had mild COVID-19 (a few samples of this study predate the infection). Cell type and time point are not known. This chain joins TRBV5-1 and TRBJ1-1; 7 bases agree with TRBD1. The sample consisted of PBMCs or a T cell subset sorted from them (not recorded which). CDR3 DNA sequence: TGCGCCAGCAGCTTGGTCGACAGGGACTTCACTGAAGCTTTCTTT. It is translated as CASSLVDRDFTEAFF.